This entry is about one TCR beta chain. The study drew participants aged about 18 to 89 years from 20 to 30 US areas. Participants had their cohort set by participant-reported clinical history. Original data processing: Reference gene primer amplification gave nucleated cell count estimates. Profiled with immunoSEQ multiplex PCR; TCRdb holds only in-frame clones, not every one. That table furnishes V, J and clone size, whereas the DNA furnished D and trimming. The table shows about 170,000 clones, with 65% to 80% occurring only once. This entry is derived from a study of blood T cell repertoires in COVID-19. Overall study: All recovered Cohort 3 donors got two negative PCRs, got clearance, or saw symptom resolution.

The CDR3 loop spans 15 amino acids. Per the germline V gene, CDR1 is SGHVS and CDR2 is FNYEAQ. Trimming left V 8 bases short and J 0 bases short, with 14 bases between. Sequenced material: PBMCs or T cells enriched from blood (not recorded which). The rearrangement joins TRBV7-6 to TRBJ2-1; a weak D match, TRBD2 (6 bases). This receptor was taken from a woman between 65 and 79 years old in a cohort exposed to, infected with or recovered from COVID-19 (not recorded which). This chain's CDR3 is CASATLASSYNEQFF. CDR3 sequence (DNA): TGTGCCAGCGCGACCCTAGCGAGCTCCTACAATGAGCAGTTCTTC.